Below are 6 T cell receptor beta chains sequenced from a single sample in a study of early T cells in non-severe SARS-CoV-2 infection. From the 5' RACE reads, TCRdb called clonotypes with MiXCR, one entry per CDR3 protein. The sample has approximately 30,000 distinct CDR3 sequences; about 4.5% are singletons. The sample taken for sequencing was whole blood. These receptors all come from an adult who was a healthcare worker with PCR-confirmed SARS-CoV-2 infection or an uninfected control (not recorded which).

V and J are TRBV7-9 and TRBJ1-2; maybe TRBD1 (5 bases). In germline, CDR1 is SEHNR, CDR2 FQNEAQ (reference sequence). The CDR3 consists of 13 residues. V was clipped by 5 bases and J by 4 bases, with 11 bases between them. Here the CDR3 reads CASSLDSGYGYTF. The CDR3 DNA is TGTGCCAGCAGCCTAGACAGTGGCTATGGCTACACCTTC.

The chain recombines TRBV12-3 or TRBV12-4 with TRBJ2-2, with D maybe TRBD2 (6 bases). Trimming left V 11 bases short and J 2 bases short, with 12 bases between. The CDR3 covers 13 residues. As DNA, the CDR3 is TGTGCCTCCCGGGACTCTAACACCGGGGAGCTGTTTTTT. This gives the protein CASRDSNTGELFF.

This clonotype was counted ten times or more. V is TRBV9 and J is TRBJ2-1; 10 nucleotides agree with TRBD1. Germline V CDR1 and CDR2: SGDLS, YYNGEE. The junction had 4 bases not matched to a gene; V was cut back by 4 bases and J by 6 bases. This CDR3 is 14 amino acids long. CDR3 in DNA: TGTGCCAGCAGCCCAAGGACAGGGGGCAATGAGCAGTTCTTC. This translates into CASSPRTGGNEQFF.

This clonotype was observed at least ten times. The J gene is TRBJ1-5, the V gene TRBV20-1; 10 bases are shared with TRBD1. Losses at the gene ends were 6 bases for V and 5 bases for J; bases not matched to a gene: 4. The CDR3 length is 13 residues. Germline V gene sequence: CDR1 DFQATT, CDR2 SNEGSKA (reference sequence). CDR3 amino acids: CSAHGTGDQPQHF. In nucleotides, the CDR3 is TGCAGTGCCCATGGGACAGGGGATCAGCCCCAGCATTTT.

This clonotype was picked up many times. The rearrangement links TRBV29-1 to TRBJ1-2; D is undetermined. The V end was cut by 3 bases, the J end by 2 bases, with 13 bases between. Germline lookup yields CDR1 SQVTM and CDR2 ANQGSEA. This CDR3 is built from 14 residues. CDR3: CSVEFPSGNYGYTF. The CDR3 DNA is TGCAGCGTTGAGTTCCCATCTGGGAACTATGGCTACACCTTC.

This clonotype was seen ten or more times. The chain couples TRBV20-1 to TRBJ1-4; 9 bases are shared with TRBD1. This CDR3 has 15 residues. Germline CDR1 is DFQATT and CDR2 is SNEGSKA (reference sequence). V shed 2 bases, J shed 6 bases, and the junction held 7 bases outside the gene matches. CDR3 coding DNA: TGCAGTGCTAGAAAGACCGGGACAGGGTATGAAAAACTGTTTTTT. Translation gives CSARKTGTGYEKLFF.